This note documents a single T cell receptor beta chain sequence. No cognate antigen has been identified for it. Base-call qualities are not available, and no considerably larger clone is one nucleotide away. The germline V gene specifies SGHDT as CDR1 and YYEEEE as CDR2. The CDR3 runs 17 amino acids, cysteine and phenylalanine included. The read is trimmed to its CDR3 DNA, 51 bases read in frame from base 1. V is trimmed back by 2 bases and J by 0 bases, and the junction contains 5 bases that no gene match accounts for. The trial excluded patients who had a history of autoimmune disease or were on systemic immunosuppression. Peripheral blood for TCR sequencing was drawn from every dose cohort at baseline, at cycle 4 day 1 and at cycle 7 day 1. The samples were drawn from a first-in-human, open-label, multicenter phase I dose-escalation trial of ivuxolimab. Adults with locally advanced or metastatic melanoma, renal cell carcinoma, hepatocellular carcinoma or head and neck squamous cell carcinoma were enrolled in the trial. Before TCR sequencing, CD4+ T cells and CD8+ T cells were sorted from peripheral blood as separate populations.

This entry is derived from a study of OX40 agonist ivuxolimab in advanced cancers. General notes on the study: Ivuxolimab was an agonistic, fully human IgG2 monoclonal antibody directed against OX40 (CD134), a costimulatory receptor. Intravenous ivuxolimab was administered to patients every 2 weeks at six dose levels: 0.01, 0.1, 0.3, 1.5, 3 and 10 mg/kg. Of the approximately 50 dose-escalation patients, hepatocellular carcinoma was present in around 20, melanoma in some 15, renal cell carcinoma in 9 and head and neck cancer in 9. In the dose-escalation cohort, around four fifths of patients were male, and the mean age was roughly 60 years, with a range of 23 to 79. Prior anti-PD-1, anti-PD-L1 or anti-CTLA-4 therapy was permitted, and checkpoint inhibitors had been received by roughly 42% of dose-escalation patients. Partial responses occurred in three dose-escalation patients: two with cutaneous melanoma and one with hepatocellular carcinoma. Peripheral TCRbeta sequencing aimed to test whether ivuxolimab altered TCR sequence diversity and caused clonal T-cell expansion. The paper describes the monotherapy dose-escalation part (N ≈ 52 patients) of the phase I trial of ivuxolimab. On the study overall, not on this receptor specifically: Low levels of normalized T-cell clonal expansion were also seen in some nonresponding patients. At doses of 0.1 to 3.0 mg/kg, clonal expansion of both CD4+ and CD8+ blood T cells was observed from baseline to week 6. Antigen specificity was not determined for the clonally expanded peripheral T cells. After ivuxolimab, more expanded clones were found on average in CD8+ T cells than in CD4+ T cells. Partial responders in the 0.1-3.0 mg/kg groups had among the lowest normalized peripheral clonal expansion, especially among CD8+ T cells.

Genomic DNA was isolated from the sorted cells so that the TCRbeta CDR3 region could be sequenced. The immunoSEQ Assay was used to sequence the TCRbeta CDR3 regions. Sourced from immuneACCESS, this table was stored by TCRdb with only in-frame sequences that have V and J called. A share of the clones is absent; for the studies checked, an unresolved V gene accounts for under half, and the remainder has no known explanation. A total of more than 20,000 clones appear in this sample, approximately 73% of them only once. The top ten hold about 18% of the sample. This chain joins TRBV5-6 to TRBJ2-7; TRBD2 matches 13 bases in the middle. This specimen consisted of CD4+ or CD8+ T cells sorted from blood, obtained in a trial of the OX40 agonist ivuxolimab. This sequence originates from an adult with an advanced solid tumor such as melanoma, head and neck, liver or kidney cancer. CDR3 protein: CASSLGTSGDFSYEQYF. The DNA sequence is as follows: TGTGCCAGCAGCTTAGGGACTAGCGGGGACTTCTCCTACGAGCAGTACTTC.